These 21 T cell receptor beta chains were sequenced from one sample in a study of OX40 agonist ivuxolimab in advanced cancers. Using immunoSEQ multiplex PCR, the repertoire was profiled, and TCRdb retains in-frame clones only, with some absent. The sample lists about 67,000 clones, 90% to 95% occurring once. The sequenced sample was CD4+ or CD8+ T cells sorted from blood, obtained in a trial of the OX40 agonist ivuxolimab. The receptors shown here come from an adult with an advanced solid tumor such as melanoma, head and neck, liver or kidney cancer.

In its sample, this clone was seen a few times. The V and J genes are TRBV19 and TRBJ1-1, with a tentative D call TRBD1 (5 bases). The CDR3 covers 14 residues. Trimming took off 6 bases at V and 2 bases at J, with 13 bases between the two ends. Germline V gives CDR1 LNHDA, CDR2 SQIVND (reference sequence). The CDR3 DNA sequence: TGTGCCAGTAGGTTACAGGTCTCCAACACTGAAGCTTTCTTT. Its protein product is CASRLQVSNTEAFF.

The chain uses TRBV10-3 and TRBJ2-1, with D possibly matching TRBD1 (6 bases). The length of the CDR3 is 15 residues. Germline CDR1 is ENHRY and CDR2 is SYGVKD. The ends were cut back, 0 bases at V and 3 bases at J, with 9 bases in the middle. The CDR3 DNA sequence: TGTGCCATCAGTGAGTCGGGGGCGATCTACAATGAGCAGTTCTTC. This sequence encodes CAISESGAIYNEQFF.

The chain uses TRBV11-3 and TRBJ2-1; 15 nucleotides line up with TRBD2. Germline V lookup: CDR1 SGHNT, CDR2 YENEEA. This CDR3 region has 17 residues. After removal of 5 bases from V and 5 bases from J, the junction contained 7 bases not matched to a gene. This CDR3 reads CASSPGLAGGFHNEQFF. DNA of the CDR3: TGTGCCAGCAGCCCCGGACTAGCGGGAGGGTTCCACAATGAGCAGTTCTTC.

The chain is built from TRBV6-5 and TRBJ2-2, with 11 bases identical to TRBD1. In germline, CDR1 is MNHEY, CDR2 SVGAGI. The CDR3 length is 15 residues. With 10 bases clipped from V and 7 bases from J, the junction kept 11 bases outside the gene matches. CDR3 sequence reads: CANSLGQGADGELFF. DNA of the CDR3: TGTGCCAACAGCCTCGGACAGGGGGCAGACGGGGAGCTGTTTTTT.

A few counts support this clone. Other DNA sequences of this sample code for an identical CDR3. The rearrangement joins TRBV18 to TRBJ1-1; TRBD1 might be the D (5 bases). Germline loops: CDR1 KGHSH, CDR2 LQKENI. The CDR3 is 13 residues long. With 2 bases removed from V and 3 bases from J, the gap between germline ends came to 7 bases. The CDR3 DNA sequence: TGTGCCAGCTCACCAGGAGGGGACACTGAAGCTTTCTTT. Translating it yields CASSPGGDTEAFF. Filled out from reference TRBV18 and TRBJ1-1, the complete variable domain reads NAGVMQNPRHLVRRRGQEARLRCSPMKGHSHVYWYRQLPEEGLKFMVYLQKENIIDESGMPKERFSAEFPKEGPSILRIQQVVRGDSAAYFCASSPGGDTEAFFGQGTRLTVV.

The V and J genes are TRBV10-3 and TRBJ1-2; no clear D gene. CDR1 and CDR2 (germline): ENHRY, SYGVKD. The CDR3 has 13 amino acids. Deletions cut 5 bases from V and 1 base from J, with 8 bases between. Here the CDR3 DNA reads TGTGCCATCAGTCTACTGAGTAACTATGGCTACACCTTC. Protein: CAISLLSNYGYTF.

The V gene is TRBV6-1, the J gene TRBJ2-7; D tentatively fits TRBD1 or TRBD2 (5 bases each). Trimming stripped 4 bases from V and 2 bases from J, with 15 bases between. This CDR3 is built from 15 residues. Germline V gives CDR1 MNHNS, CDR2 SASEGT. CDR3 in amino acids: CASSGGRQRAYEQYF. The CDR3 nucleotides are TGTGCCAGCAGTGGGGGCAGGCAGAGGGCCTACGAGCAGTACTTC.

The J gene is TRBJ1-1, the V gene TRBV6-5, with TRBD1 as a possible D gene (5 bases). Trimming removed 6 bases at V and 7 bases at J, with 18 bases between. CDR1 is MNHEY and CDR2 is SVGAGI in the germline V gene. This CDR3 is 14 amino acids long. The CDR3 region has the DNA TGTGCCAGCAGCCCAAGGGGACGGCTAATTGAAGCTTTCTTT. Protein: CASSPRGRLIEAFF.

This chain links TRBV5-4 with TRBJ2-5; no reliable D call. The CDR3 is made up of 12 amino acids. The germline gives CDR1 SGHNT, CDR2 YYREEE (reference sequence). The V gene lost 4 bases and the J gene lost 4 bases, with 8 bases spanning the gap. CDR3: CASSGPRETQYF. The CDR3 bases are TGTGCCAGCAGCGGGCCGCGAGAGACCCAGTACTTC.

This clone was detected only a few times. J is TRBJ2-3 and V is TRBV18, with D unresolved. The CDR3 spans 14 residues. From germline, CDR1 is KGHSH and CDR2 LQKENI. The germline V and J ends were trimmed by 6 bases and 0 bases, with 10 bases remaining between them. The DNA of the CDR3 is TGTGCCAGCTCCTCCATTAGTAGCACAGATACGCAGTATTTT. The encoded protein is CASSSISSTDTQYF.

This clone occurred a few times. The V gene is TRBV2, the J gene TRBJ1-6; 7 positions match TRBD1. This CDR3 is built from 15 residues. CDR1 is SNHLY and CDR2 is FYNNEI in the germline V gene. V lost 6 bases and J lost 7; bases outside the gene matches: 9. The CDR3 DNA is TGTGCCAGCAGCTTTGACAGGGTACGGAATTCACCCCTCCACTTT. This encodes CASSFDRVRNSPLHF.

The chain recombines TRBV6-5 with TRBJ1-1; D is uncertain. Germline CDR1 is MNHEY and CDR2 is SVGAGI. Trimming took off 5 bases at V and 5 bases at J, with 9 bases between the two ends. The CDR3 totals 12 residues. CDR3 residues: CASSESWTEAFF. In DNA form, the CDR3 reads TGTGCCAGCAGTGAATCTTGGACTGAAGCTTTCTTT.

The CDR3 nucleotides read TGTGCCAGCAGCTTAGATAAGGGTTCGGGCGAGCAGTACTTC. It is translated as CASSLDKGSGEQYF. The rearrangement joins TRBV11-2 to TRBJ2-7; D unresolved. V lost 0 bases, J lost 6 bases, and 12 bases lay in between. CDR3 length equals 14 residues. Germline lookup yields CDR1 SGHAT and CDR2 FQNNGV.

This clone was seen a few times. An end of the junction differs from the germline gene, which may be a read error. V and J are TRBV7-7 and TRBJ2-5; unclear D gene. Germline values: CDR1 SSHAT, CDR2 FNYEAQ (reference sequence). The CDR3 totals 15 residues. CDR3 in amino acids: CASSLAPGIQETQYF. The CDR3 region has the DNA TGTGCTAGCAGCTTAGCCCCCGGAATCCAAGAGACCCAGTACTTC.

J is TRBJ1-1 and V is TRBV7-8; D is uncertain. Germline CDR1 reads SGHVS; CDR2 reads FQNEAQ. CDR3 length: 14 residues. The ends were cut back, 1 base at V and 1 base at J, with 7 bases in the middle. CDR3 coding DNA: TGTGCCAGCAGCTTAGTCGTAGGGAACACTGAAGCTTTCTTT. Its translation is CASSLVVGNTEAFF.

The rearrangement uses TRBV19 and TRBJ1-1, with D unresolved. The CDR3 is made up of 14 amino acids. Germline V gene data show CDR1 as LNHDA and CDR2 as SQIVND (reference sequence). Trimming left V 5 bases short and J 1 base short, with 11 bases between. The CDR3 spells CASSLASENTEAFF. The CDR3 DNA reads TGTGCCAGTAGTCTTGCCAGTGAGAACACTGAAGCTTTCTTT.

The chain couples TRBV11-3 to TRBJ2-7; TRBD2 aligns across 8 bases. Trimming took 1 base from V and 1 from J; bases not matched to a gene: 3. The germline gives CDR1 SGHNT, CDR2 YENEEA. The CDR3 consists of 15 residues. CDR3 residues: CASSLAGGRSYEQYF. The CDR3 DNA is TGTGCCAGCAGCTTAGCGGGGGGGAGGTCCTACGAGCAGTACTTC.

The chain has TRBV2 and TRBJ2-3; no definite D call. Germline V gives CDR1 SNHLY, CDR2 FYNNEI. The length of the CDR3 is 14 residues. Trimming took off 6 bases at V and 0 bases at J, with 10 bases between the two ends. CDR3 DNA sequence: TGTGCCAGCAGAGAGCTTGAGAGCACAGATACGCAGTATTTT. It yields the protein CASRELESTDTQYF.

The rearrangement joins TRBV6-5 to TRBJ1-1; perhaps TRBD1 as D (6 bases). Germline V CDR1 and CDR2: MNHEY, SVGAGI. V lost 4 bases, J lost 4 bases, and 13 bases lay in between. This CDR3 contains 14 residues. The CDR3 nucleotides read TGTGCCAGCAGTTTGGGGGGCCTGGGCACTGAAGCTTTCTTT. Its protein is CASSLGGLGTEAFF.

The V gene is TRBV10-3, the J gene TRBJ2-7; D ambiguous. This CDR3 comprises 12 residues. The germline gives CDR1 ENHRY, CDR2 SYGVKD. V lost 10 bases, J lost 5 bases, and 15 bases lay in between. This CDR3 is CATRWAKDEQYF. The CDR3 nucleotides read TGTGCCACCCGCTGGGCCAAGGACGAGCAGTACTTC.

The V and J genes are TRBV6-5 and TRBJ2-5; 7 nucleotides agree with TRBD1. The CDR3 is 16 amino acids. Germline assignment: CDR1 MNHEY and CDR2 SVGAGI. V shed 2 bases, J shed 2 bases, and the junction held 8 bases outside the gene matches. The CDR3, as DNA: TGTGCCAGCAGTTACGCCCCACAGGGGTGGCAAGAGACCCAGTACTTC. It yields the protein CASSYAPQGWQETQYF.